The sequence of this TCR beta chain was determined in a study of T cells in localized non-small cell lung cancer. The CDR3 loop spans 17 amino acids. CDR1 is SGHNT, CDR2 YYREEE, per germline (reference sequence). V dropped 4 bases and J dropped 2 bases, with 20 bases sitting between them. Clones were read by immunoSEQ multiplex PCR, and TCRdb kept only the in-frame ones, dropping some. The sample has around 55,000 clones; about 88% are singletons. The rearrangement links TRBV5-4 to TRBJ2-3; D gene ambiguous. The source is a female donor with stage II lung adenocarcinoma. The specimen comprised PBMCs, sampled before any cancer treatment. The CDR3 spells CASSNSDEWANTDTQYF. CDR3 nucleotide sequence: TGTGCCAGCAGCAACTCTGATGAATGGGCCAACACAGATACGCAGTATTTT.